This T cell receptor beta chain was sequenced for a study of cytomegalovirus exposure and HLA in healthy donors. Primers: 60 Vbeta forward and 13 Jbeta reverse. The protocol was immunoSEQ multiplex PCR, while the TCRdb copy is restricted to in-frame clones and leaves out a portion. The table lists about 140,000 clones, roughly 76% of them singletons. The CDR3 is 13 amino acids. V trimming: 7 bases; J trimming: 4 bases; junction bases outside the gene matches: 5. The germline V gene encodes CDR1 MNHNY and CDR2 SVGAGI (reference sequence). The TCR sequence derives from a woman between 40 and 50 years old in good health and CMV-seronegative. The sample taken for sequencing was PBMCs. This chain joins TRBV6-6 and TRBJ1-2; TRBD1 aligns across 8 bases. The CDR3 sequence is CASKDRGGYGYTF. DNA for the CDR3: TGTGCCAGCAAAGACAGGGGTGGCTATGGCTACACCTTC.